This T cell receptor beta chain was recorded in a study of T cell changes during pregnancy in multiple sclerosis. The germline gives CDR1 WSHSY, CDR2 SAAADI. J lost 7 bases, V lost 3 bases, and 8 bases had no gene match. CDR3 length equals 16 residues. TCRdb's copy holds only in-frame clones and misses some; the assay was immunoSEQ multiplex PCR. This sample has 30,000 to 40,000 clones, with 90% found just once. The receptor comes from a female donor with multiple sclerosis, enrolled in a pregnancy study. The rearrangement joins TRBV10-2 to TRBJ2-1; 11 bases agree with TRBD2. The starting material was CD4+ T cells from peripheral blood mononuclear cells, obtained in the second trimester of pregnancy. The CDR3 reads CASSELGSSGRNEQFF. In DNA, the CDR3 is TGCGCCAGCAGTGAACTAGGGTCTAGCGGGAGGAATGAGCAGTTCTTC.